A single sample is the source of the 19 T cell receptor beta chains below, sequenced in a study of cytomegalovirus exposure and HLA in healthy donors. The PCR employed 60 Vbeta primers together with 13 Jbeta primers. The protocol was immunoSEQ multiplex PCR, while the TCRdb copy is restricted to in-frame clones and leaves out a portion. The sample shows about 87,000 clones, approximately 75% of them seen only once. The sample taken for sequencing was PBMCs. The receptors originated from a woman aged 40 to 49 in good health and CMV-seronegative.

This clone was seen only a few times. This chain joins TRBV6-4 and TRBJ1-5, with a possible D match to TRBD1 (5 bases). CDR3 length equals 14 residues. CDR1 is MRHNA, CDR2 SNTAGT, per germline. Trimming removed 11 bases from V and 0 bases from J, with 14 bases in between. The CDR3 protein is CAAGQVLSNQPQHF. DNA for the CDR3: TGTGCCGCGGGGCAGGTCCTTAGCAATCAGCCCCAGCATTTT.

The V gene is TRBV28, the J gene TRBJ1-2; D call uncertain. V lost 6 bases to trimming and J lost 5 bases, with 16 bases between them. The CDR3 runs 14 residues. The germline gives CDR1 MDHEN, CDR2 SYDVKM. The DNA for the CDR3 is TGTGCCAGCAGGACTCCGGCGGGTCAATATGGCTACACCTTC. The encoded protein is CASRTPAGQYGYTF.

The rearrangement joins TRBV4-2 to TRBJ2-7, with D possibly being TRBD1 (7 bases). The germline CDR1 and CDR2 sequences are LGHNA and YNFKEQ. The V and J ends lost 3 bases and 3 bases respectively, with 21 bases between them. This CDR3 is 17 amino acids long. This CDR3 is CASSQLGGQRALYEQYF. The CDR3 DNA reads as TGTGCCAGCAGCCAGCTGGGGGGACAGAGGGCCCTCTACGAGCAGTACTTC.

The chain uses TRBV6-5 and TRBJ2-7, with D unclear. Per germline, CDR1 MNHEY and CDR2 SVGAGI. V lost 0 bases to trimming and J lost 5 bases, with 8 bases between them. The CDR3 is 13 residues long. DNA of the CDR3: TGTGCCAGCAGTTACTCTTCGGAGAACGAGCAGTACTTC. It yields the protein CASSYSSENEQYF.

The J gene is TRBJ2-2, the V gene TRBV29-1; D is undetermined. CDR3 length: 14 amino acids. Germline-derived CDR1 and CDR2 are SQVTM and ANQGSEA. The V end was cut by 4 bases, the J end by 0 bases, with 9 bases between. The CDR3 coding sequence is TGCAGCGTTGCTGCCAGGACGAACACCGGGGAGCTGTTTTTT. Translation gives CSVAARTNTGELFF.

This clone appeared a single time. This rearrangement joins TRBV12-5 to TRBJ2-1; D not certain. Germline CDR1 LGHNT, CDR2 FRNRAP. Trimming removed 0 bases from V and 7 bases from J, with 10 bases in between. There are 14 residues in the CDR3. Written as DNA, the CDR3 is TGTGCTAGTGGTTTGGTACGTTCCAGGAATGAGCAGTTCTTC. Its translation is CASGLVRSRNEQFF.

This CDR3 is CASTLGTAYNSPLHF. The CDR3 DNA reads as TGTGCCAGCACCCTCGGGACAGCCTATAATTCACCCCTCCACTTT. The chain links TRBV27 to TRBJ1-6, with 7 bases that match TRBD1. Trimming at V came to 7 bases and at J to 2 bases, leaving 5 bases not matched to a gene. Germline V gives CDR1 MNHEY, CDR2 SMNVEV (reference sequence). CDR3 length: 15 amino acids.

The chain is built from TRBV7-9 and TRBJ2-3; 10 positions agree with TRBD2. V trimming: 2 bases; J trimming: 6 bases; junction bases outside the gene matches: 5. Germline V gene sequence: CDR1 SEHNR, CDR2 FQNEAQ (reference sequence). The CDR3 has 15 amino acids. The CDR3 bases are TGTGCCAGCAGCTTAACTAGCGGGGTTGGGGATACGCAGTATTTT. It specifies CASSLTSGVGDTQYF.

The rearrangement uses TRBV25-1 and TRBJ1-2; no firm D call. Germline CDR1 is MGHDK and CDR2 is SYGVNS. This CDR3 is 14 amino acids long. V lost 3 bases and J 6 bases, leaving 14 bases between the germline ends. CDR3 nucleotide sequence: TGTGCCAGCAGTGAGCTTGGGAGGGCTGATGGCTACACCTTC. Its protein is CASSELGRADGYTF.

This clone appeared once. The V and J genes are TRBV4-2 and TRBJ2-7, with TRBD1 as a possible D gene (6 bases). Germline CDR1 LGHNA, CDR2 YNFKEQ. Between the trimmed V and J ends, which lost 4 bases and 3 bases, there was a span of 13 bases. This CDR3 is 14 amino acids long. This chain's CDR3 is CASSPRRTDYEQYF. CDR3 coding DNA: TGTGCCAGCAGCCCCCGGAGGACAGACTACGAGCAGTACTTC.

As regards this clone: The junction departs from germline at one end; a sequencing error may be responsible. The chain carries TRBV30 and TRBJ1-6, with 7 bases matching TRBD1. The germline V gene encodes CDR1 GTSNPN and CDR2 SVGIG (reference sequence). The CDR3 is 15 residues long. CDR3 residues: CAWSAPGTVNSPLNF. CDR3 sequence (DNA): TGTGCCTGGAGCGCCCCCGGGACAGTCAATTCACCCCTCAACTTT.

The chain carries TRBV14 and TRBJ1-1; 10 bases match TRBD1. Germline V gene sequence: CDR1 SGHDN, CDR2 FVKESK. V was clipped by 5 bases and J by 7 bases; unmatched bases: 7. This CDR3 spans 14 amino acids. The CDR3 loop is CASSSTGGVGEAFF. CDR3 sequence (DNA): TGTGCCAGCAGCTCGACAGGGGGCGTCGGTGAAGCTTTCTTT.

This clone was counted a few times. The gene calls are TRBV10-3 and TRBJ2-7; D perhaps matches TRBD1 (6 bases). Germline loops: CDR1 ENHRY, CDR2 SYGVKD. This CDR3 is built from 13 residues. V gave up 6 bases and J gave up 7 bases, with 16 bases separating them. The CDR3 bases are TGTGCCATCAGACCCCGGGACACCGGGGAGCAGTACTTC. It codes for CAIRPRDTGEQYF.

The CDR3 reads CSVEDPHEGDVYEQYF. In DNA form, the CDR3 reads TGCAGCGTTGAAGATCCCCACGAGGGGGATGTCTACGAGCAGTACTTC. This chain links TRBV29-1 with TRBJ2-7, with D possibly TRBD1 on 6 matching bases. Trimming left V 0 bases short and J 3 bases short, with 18 bases between. In germline, CDR1 is SQVTM, CDR2 ANQGSEA. The length of the CDR3 is 16 residues.

The gene calls are TRBV5-8 and TRBJ1-5; 10 bases map to TRBD1. This CDR3 is 16 amino acids long. V was clipped by 3 bases and J by 4 bases; unmatched bases: 7. The germline V gene has CDR1 SGHTS and CDR2 YDEGEE. CDR3 sequence reads: CASSSTDRGSNQPQHF. The CDR3 DNA sequence: TGTGCCAGCAGCTCAACGGACAGGGGGTCAAATCAGCCCCAGCATTTT.

This clone was counted a single time. This chain links TRBV9 with TRBJ1-1, with a possible D match to TRBD1 (6 bases). The V end was cut by 4 bases, the J end by 2 bases, with 12 bases between. Germline V gene data show CDR1 as SGDLS and CDR2 as YYNGEE. The CDR3 runs to 14 residues. CDR3 loop: CASSPGQRNTEAFF. The CDR3 nucleotides are TGTGCCAGCAGCCCAGGACAGCGAAACACTGAAGCTTTCTTT.

The chain is built from TRBV4-1 and TRBJ1-1, with a tentative D call TRBD1 (5 bases). The CDR3 runs to 14 residues. CDR1 is MGHRA and CDR2 is YSYEKL in the germline V gene. Trimming pared 0 bases from V and 9 bases from J, leaving 14 bases between. For the CDR3, the DNA is TGCGCCAGCAGCCAAGATAGGACACCTTTAAAAGCTTTCTTT. It translates to CASSQDRTPLKAFF.

The CDR3 nucleotides are TGTGCCAGCAGTTACGCCCAGGTTGTAGCTGGAAACACCATATATTTT. This gives the protein CASSYAQVVAGNTIYF. This chain joins TRBV6-5 and TRBJ1-3; D ambiguous. Germline V CDR1 and CDR2: MNHEY, SVGAGI. This CDR3 spans 16 amino acids. The V end was cut by 2 bases, the J end by 2 bases, with 13 bases between.

This rearrangement joins TRBV19 to TRBJ2-1, with D tentatively TRBD1 (5 bases). The germline V and J ends were trimmed by 7 bases and 1 base, with 14 bases remaining between them. Germline V gene data show CDR1 as LNHDA and CDR2 as SQIVND (reference sequence). The CDR3 covers 15 residues. The CDR3 sequence: CASTIGQGSYNEQFF. CDR3 bases: TGTGCCAGTACAATAGGGCAGGGTTCCTACAATGAGCAGTTCTTC.